This TCR beta chain appears in the sequencing data of a study of blood T cell repertoires in COVID-19. Across the study: COVID-19 samples collected from the United States, Italy and Spain covered acute and convalescent phases. T cells, B-cell-depleted T cells, or PBMCs provided the cDNA or gDNA that served as material.

Germline loops: CDR1 SNHLY, CDR2 FYNNEI. Losses at the gene ends were 7 bases for V and 0 bases for J; bases not matched to a gene: 6. There are 16 residues in the CDR3. Per the original data handling: For nucleated cells, counts were estimated from reference gene primer amplification. TCRdb keeps only in-frame clones here, not all; method: immunoSEQ multiplex PCR. V and J calls plus clone size are reproduced from that table; the DNA served to infer D and trimming. Of some 150,000 clones listed, about 87% were seen once; the top ten hold 35% to 40%. The J gene is TRBJ2-3, the V gene TRBV2; 11 bases fit TRBD2. The sequence was obtained from a man aged 50 to 59 who had recovered from COVID-19. The source material was peripheral blood. This CDR3 is CASNLAGGPSTDTQYF. CDR3 DNA: TGTGCCAGCAACCTAGCGGGGGGCCCTAGCACAGATACGCAGTATTTT.